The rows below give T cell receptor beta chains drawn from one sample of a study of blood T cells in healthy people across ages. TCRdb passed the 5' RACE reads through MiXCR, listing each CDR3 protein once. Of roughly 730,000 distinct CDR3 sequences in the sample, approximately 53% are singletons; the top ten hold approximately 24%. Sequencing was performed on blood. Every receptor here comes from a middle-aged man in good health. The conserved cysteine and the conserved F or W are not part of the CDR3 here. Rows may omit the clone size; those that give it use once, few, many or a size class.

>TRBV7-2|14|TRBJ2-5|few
ASSLVGGGNQETQY
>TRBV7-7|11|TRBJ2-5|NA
ASSHQPPETQY
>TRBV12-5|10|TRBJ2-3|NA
ASGFGGDTQY
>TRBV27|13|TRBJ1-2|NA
ASSLSSRGQGGYT
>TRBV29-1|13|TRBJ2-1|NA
SVVLWDNPSDEQF
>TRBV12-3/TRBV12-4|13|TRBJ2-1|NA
ACSLDVGVLNEQF
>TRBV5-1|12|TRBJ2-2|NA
ASRDRPNTGELF
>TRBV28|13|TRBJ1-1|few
ASSLFVREITEAF
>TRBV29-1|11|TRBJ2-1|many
SVEPSAYNEQF
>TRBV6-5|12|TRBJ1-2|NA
ASSGTGRSSGYT
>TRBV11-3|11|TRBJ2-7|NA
ASSLGSGQAQY
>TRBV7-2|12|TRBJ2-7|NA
ASSLGIGSYEQY
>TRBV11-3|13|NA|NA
ASSLESSGPETQY
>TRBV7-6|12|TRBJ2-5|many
ASSLGPGGETQY
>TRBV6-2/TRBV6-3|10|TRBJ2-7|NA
ASSYTASGKY
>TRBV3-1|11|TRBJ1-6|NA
ASSQRGDSPLH
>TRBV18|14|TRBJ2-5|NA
ASSPPERLAGETQY
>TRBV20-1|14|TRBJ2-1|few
SASSSPGTGPNEQF
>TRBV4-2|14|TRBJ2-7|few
ASSQAGLAVTYEQY
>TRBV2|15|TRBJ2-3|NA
ASSEMWTSGVPDTQY
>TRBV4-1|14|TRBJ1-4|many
ASSQEVGGSNEKLF
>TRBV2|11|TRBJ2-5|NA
ARNDRVQETQY
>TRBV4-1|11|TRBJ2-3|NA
ASSPRTTDTQY